This T cell receptor beta chain comes out of a study of blood T cell repertoires in COVID-19. Study-level background: From the United States, Italy and Spain came samples of acute and convalescent COVID-19.

Germline values: CDR1 SGHNT, CDR2 YYREEE (reference sequence). CDR3 length: 12 residues. Trimming removed 3 bases at V and 10 bases at J, with 8 bases between. Only a few counts were recorded for this clone. Per the original data handling: Quantification of nucleated cells was approximated via reference gene primer amplification. Sequenced by immunoSEQ multiplex PCR; TCRdb stores in-frame clones only, minus some. The DNA was the basis for D and trimming; V, J and clone size are from that table. The table records about 140,000 clones, about 80% of them present only once. Sequencing was performed on peripheral blood. The source is a woman aged 60-70 years with acute or convalescent COVID-19. This chain connects TRBV5-4 to TRBJ1-6; D is unclear. CDR3 bases: TGTGCCAGCAGCTCTCCAGCGTCACCCCTCCACTTT. It codes for CASSSPASPLHF. The full variable domain, rest sourced from reference TRBV5-4 and TRBJ1-6, is ETGVTQSPTHLIKTRGQQVTLRCSSQSGHNTVSWYQQALGQGPQFIFQYYREEENGRGNFPPRFSGLQFPNYSSELNVNALELDDSALYLCASSSPASPLHFGNGTRLTVT.